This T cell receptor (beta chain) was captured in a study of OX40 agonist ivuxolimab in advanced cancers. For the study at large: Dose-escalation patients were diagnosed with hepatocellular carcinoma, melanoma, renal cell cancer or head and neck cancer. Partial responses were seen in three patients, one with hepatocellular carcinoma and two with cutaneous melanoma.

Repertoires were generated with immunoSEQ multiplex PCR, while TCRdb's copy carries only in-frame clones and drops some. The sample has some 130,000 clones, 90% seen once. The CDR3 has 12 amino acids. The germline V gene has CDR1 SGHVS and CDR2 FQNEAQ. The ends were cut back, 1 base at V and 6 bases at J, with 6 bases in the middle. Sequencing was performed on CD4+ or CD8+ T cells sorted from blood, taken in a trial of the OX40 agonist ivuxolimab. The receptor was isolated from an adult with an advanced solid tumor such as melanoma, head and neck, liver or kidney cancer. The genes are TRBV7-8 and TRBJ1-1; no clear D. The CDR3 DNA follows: TGTGCCAGCAGCTTAGAAGTTTCTGAAGCTTTCTTT. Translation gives CASSLEVSEAFF.